This T cell receptor beta chain was sequenced for a study of early T cells in non-severe SARS-CoV-2 infection. Across the whole study: Chains were unpaired, as sequencing was done on bulk RNA from unsorted whole blood.

Each cDNA molecule carried a unique molecular identifier. TCRdb re-analysed the 5' RACE reads in MiXCR, keeping a single row per CDR3 protein. Here the sample spans 100,000 or so distinct CDR3 sequences, roughly 14% being singletons. This clonotype was seen many times. Antigen unknown. Study-wide results and limits: Matching with VDJdb favored anti-spike CD8 responses (missing private and CD4 specificities).

CDR3 length: 16 amino acids. V was pared by 2 bases and J by 7 bases, with 9 bases of the junction left unmatched. Germline V CDR1 and CDR2: MDHEN, SYDVKM. This rearrangement joins TRBV28 to TRBJ2-1; 9 positions match TRBD2. Sequencing was carried out using whole blood. The source of this sequence is an adult who was a healthcare worker with PCR-confirmed SARS-CoV-2 infection or an uninfected control (not recorded which). CDR3 protein: CASSLAGGPRVNEQFF. Here the CDR3 DNA reads TGTGCCAGCAGTTTAGCGGGAGGGCCAAGAGTTAATGAGCAGTTCTTC. Variable domain in full (rest from reference TRBV28 and TRBJ2-1): DVKVTQSSRYLVKRTGEKVFLECVQDMDHENMFWYRQDPGLGLRLIYFSYDVKMKEKGDIPEGYSVSREKKERFSLILESASTNQTSMYLCASSLAGGPRVNEQFFGPGTRLTVL.